The rows below give T cell receptor beta chains drawn from one sample of a study of blood T cells in healthy people across ages. TCRdb re-derived calls from the 5' RACE reads in MiXCR, one entry per CDR3 protein. The sample lists about 1.1 million distinct CDR3 sequences, 35% to 40% occurring once. The specimen was blood. The receptors stem from a man aged 18 to 29 in good health. Each CDR3 is given without its conserved first and last residue. Clone size is shown for a subset of rows, as once, few, many or a class of expanded clone.

clone_size: -
j_call: TRBJ1-5
v_call: TRBV5-5
cdr3_aa: ASSLSAGYSNQPQH

clone_size: few
j_call: TRBJ1-4
v_call: TRBV2
cdr3_aa: ASSEDRIDNEKLF

clone_size: -
j_call: TRBJ1-2
v_call: TRBV20-1
cdr3_aa: SARDLRDIDYGYT

clone_size: -
j_call: TRBJ2-4
v_call: TRBV20-1
cdr3_aa: SATGQGAIAKNIQY

clone_size: few
j_call: TRBJ1-2
v_call: TRBV4-3
cdr3_aa: ASSQNAGQSYGYT

clone_size: -
j_call: TRBJ2-7
v_call: TRBV2
cdr3_aa: ASDNRGDSYEQY

clone_size: -
j_call: TRBJ1-2
v_call: TRBV7-9
cdr3_aa: ASSLAGADTGRSNYGYT

clone_size: few
j_call: TRBJ1-2
v_call: TRBV12-3/TRBV12-4
cdr3_aa: ASRGDGNYGYT

clone_size: many
j_call: TRBJ2-2
v_call: TRBV7-2
cdr3_aa: ASSLRRPNTGELF

clone_size: many
j_call: TRBJ1-2
v_call: TRBV5-1
cdr3_aa: ASSSRQGTNYGYT

clone_size: -
j_call: TRBJ1-4
v_call: TRBV7-9
cdr3_aa: ASSLDGQFNEKLF

clone_size: -
j_call: TRBJ1-4
v_call: TRBV27
cdr3_aa: ASSFSTNVEKLF

clone_size: few
j_call: TRBJ2-1
v_call: TRBV4-2
cdr3_aa: ASSQELSAGHNEQF

clone_size: -
j_call: TRBJ1-3
v_call: TRBV9
cdr3_aa: ASSGDSSGNTIY

clone_size: -
j_call: TRBJ2-7
v_call: TRBV20-1
cdr3_aa: SAGDEGPYEQY

clone_size: many
j_call: TRBJ2-3
v_call: TRBV29-1
cdr3_aa: SVAGNAIGNTDTQY

clone_size: -
j_call: TRBJ2-7
v_call: TRBV7-2
cdr3_aa: ARSPGNSYEQY

clone_size: -
j_call: TRBJ2-5
v_call: TRBV20-1
cdr3_aa: SARDALAGGETQY

clone_size: -
j_call: -
v_call: TRBV3-1
cdr3_aa: ASSTDRTPPFREQY

clone_size: few
j_call: TRBJ1-6
v_call: TRBV4-3
cdr3_aa: ASSQGGLNSPLH

clone_size: -
j_call: TRBJ2-5
v_call: TRBV7-2
cdr3_aa: ASSLDGTSQETQY

clone_size: -
j_call: TRBJ1-2
v_call: TRBV28
cdr3_aa: ASGGEDGHT

clone_size: -
j_call: TRBJ2-1
v_call: TRBV12-3/TRBV12-4
cdr3_aa: ASSPGSITGETQF

clone_size: few
j_call: TRBJ2-3
v_call: TRBV4-1
cdr3_aa: ASSHGRDTQY

clone_size: few
j_call: TRBJ2-1
v_call: TRBV5-1
cdr3_aa: ASSLRTEAEQF

clone_size: few
j_call: TRBJ2-7
v_call: TRBV27
cdr3_aa: ASKNPEGGYEQY

clone_size: -
j_call: TRBJ2-5
v_call: TRBV20-1
cdr3_aa: SARAGDRPNQETQY

clone_size: many
j_call: TRBJ1-1
v_call: TRBV5-1
cdr3_aa: ASSLGHPNTEAF

clone_size: -
j_call: TRBJ2-3
v_call: TRBV7-8
cdr3_aa: ASSPVGGYTDTQY

clone_size: few
j_call: TRBJ2-5
v_call: TRBV5-1
cdr3_aa: ASSLDQTQY